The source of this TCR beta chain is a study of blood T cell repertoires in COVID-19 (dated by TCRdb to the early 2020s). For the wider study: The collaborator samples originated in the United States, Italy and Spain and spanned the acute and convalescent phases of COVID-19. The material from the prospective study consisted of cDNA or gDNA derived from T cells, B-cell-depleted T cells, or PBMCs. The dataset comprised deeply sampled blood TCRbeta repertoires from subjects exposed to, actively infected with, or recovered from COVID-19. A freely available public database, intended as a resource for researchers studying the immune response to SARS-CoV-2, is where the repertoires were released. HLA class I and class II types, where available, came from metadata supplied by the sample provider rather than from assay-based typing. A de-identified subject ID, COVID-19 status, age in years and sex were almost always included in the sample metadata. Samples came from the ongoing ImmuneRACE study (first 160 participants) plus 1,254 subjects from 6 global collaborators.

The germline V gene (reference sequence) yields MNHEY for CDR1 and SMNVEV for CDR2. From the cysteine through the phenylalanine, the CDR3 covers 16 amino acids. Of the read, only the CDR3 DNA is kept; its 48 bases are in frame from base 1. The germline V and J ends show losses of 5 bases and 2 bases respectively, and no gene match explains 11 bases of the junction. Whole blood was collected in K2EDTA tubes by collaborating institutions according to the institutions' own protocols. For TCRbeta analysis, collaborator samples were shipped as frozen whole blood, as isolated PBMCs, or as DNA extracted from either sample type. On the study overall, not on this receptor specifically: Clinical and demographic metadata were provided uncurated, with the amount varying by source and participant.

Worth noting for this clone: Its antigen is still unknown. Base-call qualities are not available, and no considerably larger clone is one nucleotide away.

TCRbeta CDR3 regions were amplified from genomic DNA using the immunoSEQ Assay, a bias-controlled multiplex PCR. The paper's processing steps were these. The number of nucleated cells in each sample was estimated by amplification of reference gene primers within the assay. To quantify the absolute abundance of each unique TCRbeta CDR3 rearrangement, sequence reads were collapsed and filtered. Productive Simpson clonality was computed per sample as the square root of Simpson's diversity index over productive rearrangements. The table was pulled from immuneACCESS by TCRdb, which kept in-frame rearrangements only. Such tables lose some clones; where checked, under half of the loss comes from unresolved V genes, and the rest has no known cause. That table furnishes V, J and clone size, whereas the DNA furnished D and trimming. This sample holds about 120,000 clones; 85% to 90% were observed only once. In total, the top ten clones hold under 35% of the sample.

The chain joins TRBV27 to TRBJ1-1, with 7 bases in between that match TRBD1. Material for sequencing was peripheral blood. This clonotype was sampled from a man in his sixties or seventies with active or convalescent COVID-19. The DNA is TGTGCCAGCAGTATATTTATCGGGACAGATAACACTGAAGCTTTCTTT. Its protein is CASSIFIGTDNTEAFF.